What follows is one TCR beta chain and its context. Its antigen is as yet unknown. This specimen comes from a study of T cell responses to AZD1222 COVID-19 vaccine. Study-wide results and limits: Just six AZD1222 recipients were seropositive at baseline.

V lost 4 bases and J lost 0; bases outside the gene matches: 9. Per germline, CDR1 SGHNT and CDR2 YYREEE (reference sequence). The CDR3 has 17 amino acids. The data were produced by immunoSEQ multiplex PCR, yet TCRdb's version contains in-frame clones alone and is incomplete. Here the sample spans fewer than 120,000 clones, nearly 90% being singletons. The sequencing here drew on peripheral blood, taken on day 0 of AZD1222 vaccination. The chain recombines TRBV5-4 with TRBJ1-3; 8 nucleotides match TRBD1. This receptor was identified in an adult in good health. The CDR3 bases are TGTGCCAGCAGCGTTCGGACAGGGTCAATCTCTGGAAACACCATATATTTT. It specifies CASSVRTGSISGNTIYF.